This T cell receptor (beta chain) originates from a study of neurological immune-mediated disorders. Study-level results: No CDR3 amino acid sequences were shared by expanded clones across subjects, suggesting private repertoires in all groups.

Details on this clonotype: The antigen remains undetermined.

The sorted libraries were prepared using about a million CD4+ or CD8+ T cells that had themselves been sorted. Germline CDR1 and CDR2: SGHRS and YFSETQ. With V trimmed by 5 bases and J by 3 bases, 5 bases remained unmatched. CDR3 length: 14 amino acids. The cDNA was generated through 5'RACE incorporating 10-nucleotide random UMIs. TCRdb called the 5' RACE reads again in MiXCR, with one record for every CDR3 protein. The sample lists 10,000 to 12,000 distinct CDR3 sequences, approximately 22% seen once, with roughly 13% in the top ten. Sample: CD8+ T cells from blood. The rearrangement links TRBV5-1 to TRBJ2-5; 9 nucleotides match TRBD1. The TCR sequence derives from a middle-aged woman with multiple sclerosis. The CDR3 region has the DNA TGCGCCAGCAGACCCCGGGACAGGGAAGAGACCCAGTACTTC. This gives the protein CASRPRDREETQYF.